Each of the 26 T cell receptor beta chains below was sequenced from the same sample in a study of patients and donors after allogeneic stem cell transplantation. TCRdb redid the calling of the RT-PCR reads with MiXCR, one entry per CDR3 protein. The repertoire has 150,000 to 200,000 distinct CDR3 sequences, about 29% of them found once; the top ten carry 3.2%. Sequencing was performed on blood, either unsorted or a sorted T cell fraction (not recorded which). The receptors here all came from a human donor who was either an allogeneic HSCT recipient or a stem cell or donor lymphocyte infusion donor (not recorded which). It is not recorded whose cells these are; they may come from a transplant donor.

This clonotype appeared a single time. The gene calls are TRBV10-3 and TRBJ2-7, with 14 nucleotides matching TRBD2. Germline-derived CDR1 and CDR2 are ENHRY and SYGVKD. V dropped 0 bases and J dropped 4; count of bases not matched to a gene: 8. The CDR3 extends over 18 amino acids. The CDR3 nucleotides are TGTGCCATCAGTGAGTCGTCGACTAGCGGGAGGGGCAGGTACGAGCAGTACTTC. This gives the protein CAISESSTSGRGRYEQYF.

This clonotype has just a few counts. This chain connects TRBV14 to TRBJ1-3, with D possibly matching TRBD1 (5 bases). CDR1 and CDR2 from the germline V gene are SGHDN and FVKESK. There are 17 residues in the CDR3. V lost 0 bases and J 0 bases, leaving 12 bases between the germline ends. The CDR3 region has the DNA TGTGCCAGCAGCCAAGACCTCGACAGTAGCTCTGGAAACACCATATATTTT. This codes for CASSQDLDSSSGNTIYF.

The chain uses TRBV20-1 and TRBJ2-7, with TRBD1 identical over 7 bases. The CDR3 runs 13 residues. The germline gives CDR1 DFQATT, CDR2 SNEGSKA (reference sequence). J was trimmed by 2 bases and V by 6 bases; bases with no gene match: 7. The CDR3 bases are TGCAGTGCCCACAGGGGTTTCACCTACGAGCAGTACTTC. Translated: CSAHRGFTYEQYF.

The chain couples TRBV15 to TRBJ1-1; no clear D. V was cut by 3 bases and J by 8 bases, with 10 bases left in between. Germline lookup yields CDR1 LNHNV and CDR2 YYDKDF (reference sequence). The CDR3 totals 12 residues. The CDR3 DNA reads as TGTGCCACCAGCAGTCTTGAGGGAGAAGCTTTCTTT. This gives the protein CATSSLEGEAFF.

The gene calls are TRBV18 and TRBJ2-7, with 7 bases aligning to TRBD2. J was trimmed by 5 bases and V by 0 bases; bases with no gene match: 7. The CDR3 is made up of 15 amino acids. The germline gives CDR1 KGHSH, CDR2 LQKENI. The CDR3 region is CASSPPGGSRNEQYF. The DNA for the CDR3 is TGTGCCAGCTCACCACCCGGCGGGAGTCGGAACGAGCAGTACTTC.

The gene calls are TRBV12-3 or TRBV12-4 and TRBJ2-1, with TRBD1 matching over 7 bases. V was clipped by 5 bases and J by 2 bases; unmatched bases: 9. CDR3 length: 16 residues. The CDR3 DNA follows: TGTGCCAGCAGTCCCCTTCGACAGGGACCCTACAATGAGCAGTTCTTC. The encoded protein is CASSPLRQGPYNEQFF.

The rearrangement uses TRBV5-1 and TRBJ1-3; TRBD1 matches 9 bases. J gave up 4 bases and V 5 bases, and 7 bases lay outside the gene matches. Per germline, CDR1 SGHRS and CDR2 YFSETQ. The length of the CDR3 is 15 residues. The CDR3 spells CASSYRGLTGNTIYF. DNA for the CDR3: TGCGCCAGCAGTTACAGGGGGCTGACGGGAAACACCATATATTTT.

This rearrangement joins TRBV4-2 to TRBJ2-3, with 11 bases identical to TRBD2. This CDR3 is 13 amino acids long. CDR1 and CDR2 from the germline V gene are LGHNA and YNFKEQ. J gave up 8 bases and V 7 bases, and 5 bases lay outside the gene matches. CDR3 nucleotides: TGTGCCAGCACGGGACTAGCGGACCGTACGCAGTATTTT. It is translated as CASTGLADRTQYF.

V usage is TRBV12-3 or TRBV12-4 and J usage is TRBJ2-1; D may be TRBD1 (5 bases). The CDR3 contains 13 residues. Trimming pared 5 bases from V and 10 bases from J, leaving 15 bases between. This chain's CDR3 is CASSVTGPGEQFF. The DNA for the CDR3 is TGTGCCAGCAGTGTAACAGGTCCCGGGGAGCAGTTCTTC.

This clonotype has just a few counts. The chain employs TRBV29-1 and TRBJ2-5; possibly TRBD1 for D (6 bases). Germline assignment: CDR1 SQVTM and CDR2 ANQGSEA. This CDR3 region has 13 residues. V gave up 4 bases and J gave up 6 bases, with 15 bases separating them. The DNA of the CDR3 is TGCAGCGTTGGGAGGAGGACAGAGCAGACCCAGTACTTC. Translated, it gives CSVGRRTEQTQYF.

This clonotype was seen only a few times. The chain employs TRBV7-3 and TRBJ2-1; 7 bases align to TRBD1. V gave up 5 bases and J gave up 8 bases; unmatched junction bases: 6. This CDR3 has 13 residues. In germline, CDR1 is SGHTA, CDR2 FQGTGA. In DNA form, the CDR3 reads TGTGCCAGCAGCATGACAGGGCCGTATGAGCAGTTCTTC. Translation: CASSMTGPYEQFF.

The chain carries TRBV5-4 and TRBJ1-4; D possibly corresponds to TRBD1 (5 bases). The V gene's germline CDR1 is SGHNT and CDR2 YYREEE (reference sequence). V lost 2 bases, J lost 7 bases, and 9 bases lay in between. This CDR3 region has 13 residues. The CDR3 loop reads CASSFWGSEKLFF. The CDR3 DNA sequence: TGTGCCAGCAGCTTTTGGGGCAGTGAAAAACTGTTTTTT.

The genes are TRBV25-1 and TRBJ2-7, with D perhaps given as TRBD1 or TRBD2 (5 bases each). From germline, CDR1 is MGHDK and CDR2 SYGVNS. V was clipped by 1 base and J by 7 bases, with 11 bases between them. The CDR3 consists of 13 residues. CDR3 in DNA: TGTGCCAGCAGTGAATTTGTGAGGGGTGAGCAGTACTTC. Translated, it gives CASSEFVRGEQYF.

This chain links TRBV2 with TRBJ1-4; D uncertain. This CDR3 has 14 residues. V was pared by 5 bases and J by 12 bases, with 19 bases between. Germline V CDR1 and CDR2: SNHLY, FYNNEI. This CDR3 reads CASSLFGRIRELFF. CDR3 DNA sequence: TGTGCCAGCAGTCTCTTTGGTCGAATCCGGGAACTGTTTTTT.

The chain links TRBV28 to TRBJ2-7; TRBD1 matches at 9 bases. With V trimmed by 4 bases and J by 7 bases, 14 bases remained unmatched. Germline lookup yields CDR1 MDHEN and CDR2 SYDVKM. The CDR3 sequence is 16 residues long. The CDR3 DNA reads TGTGCCAGCAGTTCACCCGGGACAGGGCTCTCAGATGAGCAGTACTTC. This gives the protein CASSSPGTGLSDEQYF.

The chain employs TRBV20-1 and TRBJ1-1; tentatively, D is TRBD1 (5 bases). Germline-derived CDR1 and CDR2 are DFQATT and SNEGSKA (reference sequence). CDR3 length: 16 amino acids. Between the trimmed V and J ends, which lost 0 bases and 0 bases, there was a span of 14 bases. The CDR3 DNA sequence: TGCAGTGCTAGAGATCCCAGGGCCTCGCTGAACACTGAAGCTTTCTTT. Amino acids: CSARDPRASLNTEAFF.

Only a few counts were recorded for this clonotype. The J gene is TRBJ2-7, the V gene TRBV20-1; 9 bases agree with TRBD2. Germline CDR1 and CDR2: DFQATT and SNEGSKA (reference sequence). J gave up 2 bases and V 3 bases, and 2 bases lay outside the gene matches. The CDR3 runs to 13 residues. This CDR3 reads CSARSGRPYEQYF. The CDR3, as DNA: TGCAGTGCTAGGAGCGGGAGGCCCTACGAGCAGTACTTC.

In its sample, this clonotype was seen a few times. V gene TRBV6-6 combines with J gene TRBJ2-3, with 10 bases matching TRBD2. Per germline, CDR1 MNHNY and CDR2 SVGAGI (reference sequence). V was clipped by 2 bases and J by 4 bases; unmatched bases: 6. The CDR3 has 16 residues. The CDR3 sequence is CASSYPSGRVADTQYF. The CDR3, as DNA: TGTGCCAGCAGTTACCCTAGCGGGAGAGTAGCAGATACGCAGTATTTT.

This chain joins TRBV7-2 and TRBJ1-2; TRBD1 aligns across 9 bases. The CDR3 spans 15 residues. Germline V gene data show CDR1 as SGHTA and CDR2 as FQGNSA. The V segment lost 1 base and the J segment 5 bases; nucleotides outside the gene matches: 5. CDR3 sequence: CASSLEGTGPYGYTF. CDR3 nucleotides: TGTGCCAGCAGCTTAGAGGGGACAGGGCCTTATGGCTACACCTTC.

This clonotype was counted only a few times. V and J are TRBV4-1 and TRBJ1-5; maybe TRBD1 (5 bases). The CDR3 consists of 18 residues. The V gene's germline CDR1 is MGHRA and CDR2 YSYEKL. Deletions cut 3 bases from V and 1 base from J, with 19 bases between. The CDR3 region is CASSQGVFPGGSNQPQHF. The CDR3 region has the DNA TGCGCCAGCAGCCAGGGGGTTTTTCCCGGGGGAAGCAATCAGCCCCAGCATTTT.

Worth noting for this clonotype: A much larger clone differs from this one at a single base, so this may be a read error. CDR3 in amino acids: CASSYSTNSPLDF. The CDR3 DNA follows: TGTGCCAGCAGTTACTCTACCAATTCACCCCTCGACTTT. The rearrangement links TRBV12-3 or TRBV12-4 to TRBJ1-6; D is uncertain. The CDR3 totals 13 residues.

Only a few counts were recorded for this clonotype. The J gene is TRBJ2-3, the V gene TRBV29-1, with D perhaps assigned TRBD1 or TRBD2 (5 bases each). The germline V gene encodes CDR1 SQVTM and CDR2 ANQGSEA. There are 12 residues in the CDR3. Trimming removed 7 bases at V and 0 bases at J, with 8 bases between. The CDR3 sequence is CSGWGSTDTQYF. The CDR3 DNA follows: TGCAGCGGGTGGGGGAGCACAGATACGCAGTATTTT.

This clonotype was picked up a small number of times. The chain combines TRBV4-2 with TRBJ1-4, with 7 bases identical to TRBD1. CDR1 is LGHNA, CDR2 YNFKEQ, per germline. The J segment lost 0 bases and the V segment lost 4 bases, leaving 17 bases of the junction unmatched. The CDR3 sequence is 20 residues long. CDR3 protein: CASSPYTGTADSATNEKLFF. CDR3 sequence (DNA): TGTGCCAGCAGCCCGTACACCGGGACAGCCGACTCCGCAACTAATGAAAAACTGTTTTTT.

The chain has TRBV7-9 and TRBJ2-7; unclear D gene. The CDR3 loop spans 11 amino acids. The V end lost 4 bases, the J end lost 5 bases, and 6 bases lay between the germline ends. Germline CDR1 and CDR2: SEHNR and FQNEAQ (reference sequence). CDR3 nucleotides: TGTGCCAGCAGCTCCCAAGACGAGCAGTACTTC. Its protein is CASSSQDEQYF.

The rearrangement links TRBV6-2 or TRBV6-3 to TRBJ2-5; TRBD1 agrees at 12 bases. CDR1 is MNHEY, CDR2 SVGEGT, per germline. The length of the CDR3 is 16 residues. V was clipped by 5 bases and J by 2 bases; unmatched bases: 6. The CDR3: CASSVWDRGPQETQYF. For the CDR3, the DNA is TGTGCCAGCAGTGTCTGGGACAGGGGGCCGCAAGAGACCCAGTACTTC.

This clonotype has just a few counts. The CDR3 loop reads CSARDARNTGELFF. For the CDR3, the DNA is TGCAGTGCTAGAGATGCGCGGAACACCGGGGAGCTGTTTTTT. This rearrangement joins TRBV20-1 to TRBJ2-2; D is unclear. This CDR3 has 14 residues. Trimming took off 0 bases at V and 1 base at J, with 6 bases between the two ends. CDR1 is DFQATT, CDR2 SNEGSKA, per germline (reference sequence).